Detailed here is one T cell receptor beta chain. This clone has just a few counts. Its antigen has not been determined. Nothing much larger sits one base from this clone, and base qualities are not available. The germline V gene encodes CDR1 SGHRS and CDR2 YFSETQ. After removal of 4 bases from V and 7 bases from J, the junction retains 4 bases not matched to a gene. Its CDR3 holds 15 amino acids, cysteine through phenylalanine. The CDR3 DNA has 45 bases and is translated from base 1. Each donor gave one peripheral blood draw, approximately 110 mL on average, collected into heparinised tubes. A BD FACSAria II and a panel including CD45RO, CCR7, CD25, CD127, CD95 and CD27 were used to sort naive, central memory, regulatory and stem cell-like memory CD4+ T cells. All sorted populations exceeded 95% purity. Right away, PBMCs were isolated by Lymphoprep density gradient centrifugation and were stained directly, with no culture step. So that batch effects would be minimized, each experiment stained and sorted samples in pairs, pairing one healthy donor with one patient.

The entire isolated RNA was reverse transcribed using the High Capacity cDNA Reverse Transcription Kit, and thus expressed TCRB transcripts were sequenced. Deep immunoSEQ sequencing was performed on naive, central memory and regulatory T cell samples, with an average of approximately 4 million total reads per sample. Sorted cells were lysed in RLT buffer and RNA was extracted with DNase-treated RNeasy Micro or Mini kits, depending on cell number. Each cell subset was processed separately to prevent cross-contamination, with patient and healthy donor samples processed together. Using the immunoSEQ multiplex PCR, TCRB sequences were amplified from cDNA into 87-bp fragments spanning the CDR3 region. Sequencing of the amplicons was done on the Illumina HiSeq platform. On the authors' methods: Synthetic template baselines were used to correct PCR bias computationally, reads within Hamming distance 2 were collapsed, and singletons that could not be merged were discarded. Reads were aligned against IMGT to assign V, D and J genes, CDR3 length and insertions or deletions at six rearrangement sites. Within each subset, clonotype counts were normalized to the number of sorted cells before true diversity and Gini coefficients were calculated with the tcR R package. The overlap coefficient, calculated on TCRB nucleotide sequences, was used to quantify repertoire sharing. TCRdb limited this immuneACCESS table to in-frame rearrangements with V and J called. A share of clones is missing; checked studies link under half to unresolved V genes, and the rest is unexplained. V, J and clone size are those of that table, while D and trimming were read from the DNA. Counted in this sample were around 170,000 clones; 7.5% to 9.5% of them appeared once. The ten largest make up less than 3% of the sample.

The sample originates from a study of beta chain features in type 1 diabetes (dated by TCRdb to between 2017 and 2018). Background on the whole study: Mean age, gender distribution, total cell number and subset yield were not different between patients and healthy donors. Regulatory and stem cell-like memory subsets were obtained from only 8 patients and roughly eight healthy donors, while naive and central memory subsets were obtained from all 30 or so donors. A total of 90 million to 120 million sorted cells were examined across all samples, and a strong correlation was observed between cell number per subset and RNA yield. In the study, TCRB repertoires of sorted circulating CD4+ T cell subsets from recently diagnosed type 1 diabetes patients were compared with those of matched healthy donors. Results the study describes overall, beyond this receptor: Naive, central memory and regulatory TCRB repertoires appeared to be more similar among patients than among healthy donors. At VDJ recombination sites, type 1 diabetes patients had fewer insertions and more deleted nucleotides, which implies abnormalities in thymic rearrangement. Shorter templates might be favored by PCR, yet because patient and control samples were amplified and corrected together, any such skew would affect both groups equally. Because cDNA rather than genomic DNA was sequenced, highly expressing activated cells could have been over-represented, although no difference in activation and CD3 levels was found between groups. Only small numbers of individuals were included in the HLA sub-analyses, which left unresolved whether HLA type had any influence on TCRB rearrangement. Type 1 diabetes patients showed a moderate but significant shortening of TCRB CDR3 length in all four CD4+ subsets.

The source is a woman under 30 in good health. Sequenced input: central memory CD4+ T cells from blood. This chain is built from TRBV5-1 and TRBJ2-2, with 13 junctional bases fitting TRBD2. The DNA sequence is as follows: TGCGCCAGCAGCGGACGGACTAGCGGGAGCGGGGAGCTGTTTTTT. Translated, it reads CASSGRTSGSGELFF.